The rows below give T cell receptor beta chains drawn from one sample of a study of blood T cell repertoires in COVID-19. The table came from immunoSEQ multiplex PCR; TCRdb's copy has only in-frame clones and leaves some out. The data show about 190,000 clones, approximately 91% seen once. The sequenced sample consisted of peripheral blood. The receptor source for this set is a man in his 70s with active or convalescent COVID-19. CDR3s include the opening cysteine and the closing phenylalanine or tryptophan. Fields, in order: J gene, D gene, CDR3 length, clone size, V gene, CDR3 protein, CDR3 DNA. A D gene is named only where the DNA matches it firmly. Size is stated for part of the rows, as once, few or many counts, or as a class when the clone is expanded.

>TRBJ2-1|.|15|once|TRBV29-1
CSVEGIRGSYNEQFF
TGCAGCGTTGAAGGTATCCGAGGCTCCTACAATGAGCAGTTCTTC
>TRBJ2-7|.|14|.|TRBV11-2
CASSPSWAPYEQYF
TGTGCCAGCAGCCCGTCCTGGGCCCCATACGAGCAGTACTTC
>TRBJ1-3|.|15|.|TRBV28
CASGASEGRRDTIYF
TGTGCCAGTGGGGCGTCGGAGGGGCGGAGGGACACCATATATTTT
>TRBJ2-7|.|16|.|TRBV5-1
CASSLAGGQYSYEQYF
TGCGCCAGCAGCTTGGCCGGGGGACAGTACTCCTACGAGCAGTACTTC
>TRBJ2-3|TRBD2|16|.|TRBV3-1/TRBV3-2
CASGVIAGTSTDTQYF
TGTGCCAGCGGGGTTATAGCGGGTACTAGCACAGATACGCAGTATTTT
>TRBJ2-2|.|16|.|TRBV6-1
CASSALGGGGTGELFF
TGTGCCAGCAGTGCCCTGGGGGGGGGCGGCACCGGGGAGCTGTTTTTT
>TRBJ1-2|.|16|once|TRBV6-5
CASSYRSLPRDYGYTF
TGTGCCAGCAGTTACCGTTCCCTCCCCCGGGACTATGGCTACACCTTC
>TRBJ2-5|.|14|.|TRBV28
CATMLEGLRETQYF
TGTGCCACCATGTTGGAGGGCCTGAGGGAGACCCAGTACTTC
>TRBJ2-3|.|12|.|TRBV29-1
CSVAGAVDTQYF
TGCAGCGTTGCAGGTGCCGTGGATACGCAGTATTTT
>TRBJ1-2|.|11|.|TRBV20-1
CSAPGEWGYTF
TGCAGTGCCCCAGGGGAGTGGGGCTACACCTTC
>TRBJ1-6|.|17|.|TRBV10-1
CAIGTIDRHSYNSPLHF
TGCGCCATAGGGACAATAGATCGTCACTCCTATAATTCACCCCTCCACTTT
>TRBJ2-3|TRBD2|16|.|TRBV4-1
CASSQASGGPAHTQYF
TGCGCCAGCAGCCAAGCTAGCGGGGGACCCGCGCATACGCAGTATTTT
>TRBJ2-3|TRBD1|13|once|TRBV6-5
CASSKTGGPTQYF
TGTGCCAGCAGTAAGACAGGGGGCCCTACGCAGTATTTT
>TRBJ2-7|TRBD1|14|.|TRBV25-1
CASSDNRGAYEQYF
TGTGCCAGCAGTGACAACAGGGGTGCATACGAGCAGTACTTC
>TRBJ1-2|.|14|.|TRBV11-2
CASSLYRIAYGYTF
TGTGCCAGCAGCTTGTACAGAATCGCGTATGGCTACACCTTC